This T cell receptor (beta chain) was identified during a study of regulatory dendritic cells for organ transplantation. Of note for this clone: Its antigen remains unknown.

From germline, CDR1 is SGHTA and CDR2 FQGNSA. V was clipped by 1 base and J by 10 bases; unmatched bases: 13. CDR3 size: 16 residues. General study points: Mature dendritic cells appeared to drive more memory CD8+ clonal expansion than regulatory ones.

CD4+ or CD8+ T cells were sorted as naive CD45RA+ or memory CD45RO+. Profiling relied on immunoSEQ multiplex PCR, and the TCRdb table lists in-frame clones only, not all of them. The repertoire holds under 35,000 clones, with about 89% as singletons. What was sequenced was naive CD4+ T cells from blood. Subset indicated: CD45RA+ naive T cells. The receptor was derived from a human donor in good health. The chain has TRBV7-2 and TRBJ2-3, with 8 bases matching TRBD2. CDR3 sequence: CASSLVAASGREAQYF. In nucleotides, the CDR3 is TGTGCCAGCAGCTTAGTCGCGGCTAGCGGGCGTGAGGCGCAGTATTTT.